This is a list of T cell receptor beta chains from one sample in a study of neurological immune-mediated disorders. TCRdb re-derived calls from the 5' RACE reads in MiXCR, one entry per CDR3 protein. The sample lists around 130,000 distinct CDR3 sequences, 3% to 3.5% seen once, with over 1% in the top ten. Sequenced material: PBMCs. All receptors come from a woman aged 25 to 39 with multiple sclerosis. CDR3s include the opening cysteine and the closing phenylalanine or tryptophan. Fields, in order: CDR3 length, J gene, clone size, V gene, D gene, CDR3 protein, CDR3 DNA. D genes are given only for firm matches. A row's size may be missing; if present it is once, few, many or a size class.

14 TRBJ1-2 many TRBV2 NA CASSEGAVYGGYTF TGTGCCAGCAGCGAAGGGGCAGTGTATGGTGGCTACACCTTC
17 TRBJ2-1 many TRBV3-1 NA CASSLPSSVSSYNEQFF TGTGCCAGCAGCCTCCCATCTAGCGTAAGCTCCTACAATGAGCAGTTCTTC
13 TRBJ1-5 many TRBV9 NA CASSVSPNQPQHF TGTGCCAGCAGCGTAAGCCCCAATCAGCCCCAGCATTTT
11 TRBJ1-1 many TRBV7-2 NA CASSPGEEAFF TGTGCCAGCAGCCCCGGGGAGGAAGCTTTCTTT
12 TRBJ2-1 many TRBV5-1 NA CASSGKWDEQFF TGCGCCAGCAGCGGGAAGTGGGATGAGCAGTTCTTC
14 TRBJ2-7 many TRBV6-5 NA CASSYSPLPGEQYF TGTGCCAGCAGTTATTCGCCCCTCCCCGGCGAGCAGTACTTC
14 TRBJ2-3 many TRBV20-1 TRBD2 CSARTSGGTDTQYF TGCAGTGCTAGGACTAGCGGGGGGACAGATACGCAGTATTTT
24 TRBJ2-1 many TRBV20-1 TRBD2 CSARDLGMNTSGRALDPTYNEQFF TGCAGTGCTAGAGATTTGGGTATGAATACTAGCGGGAGGGCCCTGGATCCAACCTACAATGAGCAGTTCTTC
16 TRBJ2-5 many TRBV20-1 TRBD2 CSARVGIAGAQETQYF TGCAGTGCTAGAGTTGGGATAGCGGGGGCCCAAGAGACCCAGTACTTC
17 TRBJ1-6 many TRBV28 NA CASSLYVTGNQNSPLHF TGTGCCAGCAGTTTATACGTAACAGGGAATCAGAATTCACCCCTCCACTTT
15 TRBJ2-7 many TRBV5-5 NA CASSKDSQPFYEQYF TGTGCCAGCAGCAAGGACAGCCAACCTTTCTACGAGCAGTACTTC
16 TRBJ1-3 many TRBV7-2 NA CASRSGQGSSGNTIYF TGTGCCAGCAGGTCAGGCCAGGGGAGCTCTGGAAACACCATATATTTT
15 TRBJ1-1 many TRBV7-2 TRBD1 CASSLAGQGYTEAFF TGTGCCAGCAGCTTAGCGGGACAGGGTTACACTGAAGCTTTCTTT
18 TRBJ1-6 many TRBV15 NA CATSRDQASAALRSPLHF TGTGCCACCAGCAGAGATCAGGCCAGCGCGGCTCTCCGGTCACCCCTCCACTTT
15 TRBJ2-7 many TRBV15 TRBD2 CATSVGAGEGYEQYF TGTGCCACCAGCGTTGGGGCGGGAGAAGGCTACGAGCAGTACTTC
16 TRBJ2-3 many TRBV20-1 NA CSAREPGGSGQDTQYF TGCAGTGCTAGAGAACCTGGGGGTAGCGGCCAAGATACGCAGTATTTT
16 TRBJ2-3 NA TRBV11-2 TRBD2 CASSSLAGGLADTQYF TGTGCCAGCAGCAGCCTAGCGGGGGGGCTGGCAGATACGCAGTATTTT
14 TRBJ2-1 NA TRBV6-5 NA CASSPGTRIDEQFF TGTGCCAGCAGTCCAGGCACCCGTATCGATGAGCAGTTCTTC
17 TRBJ2-6 many TRBV20-1 TRBD1 CSARAGTGGTGANVLTF TGCAGTGCTAGAGCCGGGACAGGGGGTACTGGGGCCAACGTCCTGACTTTC
15 TRBJ2-3 many TRBV29-1 TRBD2 CSVPLAGGPLDTQYF TGCAGCGTACCTCTAGCGGGAGGGCCCTTAGATACGCAGTATTTT
12 TRBJ1-2 many TRBV24-1 NA CATSDPAGRHTF TGTGCCACCAGTGACCCTGCGGGTCGTCACACCTTC
13 TRBJ2-1 many TRBV14 NA CASSQVRLTEQFF TGTGCCAGCAGCCAAGTACGGCTCACTGAGCAGTTCTTC
15 TRBJ2-3 many TRBV5-1 TRBD2 CASSLGLETPDTQYF TGCGCCAGCAGCCTTGGACTAGAAACACCAGATACGCAGTATTTT
17 TRBJ2-3 many TRBV6-5 TRBD2 CASSYSPSGPHTDTQYF TGTGCCAGCAGTTACTCGCCTAGCGGGCCCCATACAGATACGCAGTATTTT
13 TRBJ2-1 many TRBV14 NA CASSQDRRGLKVF TGTGCCAGCAGCCAAGATAGGAGGGGGTTGAAGGTCTTC
16 TRBJ1-2 many TRBV30 NA CAWTTDWDPRGYGYTF TGTGCCTGGACCACTGACTGGGACCCTCGAGGGTATGGCTACACCTTC
14 TRBJ1-4 many TRBV27 NA CASSDGTRFEKLFF TGTGCCAGCAGTGACGGGACTCGCTTTGAAAAACTGTTTTTT
13 TRBJ1-2 many TRBV29-1 NA CSVVGGASYGYTF TGCAGCGTTGTAGGGGGGGCTAGCTATGGCTACACCTTC
16 TRBJ2-1 many TRBV5-1 NA CASSPDRDTRLDEQFF TGCGCCAGCAGCCCAGACCGGGACACCCGTCTAGATGAGCAGTTCTTC
14 TRBJ2-7 many TRBV7-9 TRBD2 CASSSREEWYEQYF TGTGCCAGCAGCTCCCGGGAGGAGTGGTACGAGCAGTACTTC
16 TRBJ2-5 many TRBV29-1 TRBD1 CSVELWDRTKLETQYF TGCAGCGTTGAACTCTGGGACAGAACTAAGTTGGAGACCCAGTACTTC
16 TRBJ1-4 many TRBV27 NA CASSPPRRGGNEKLFF TGTGCCAGCAGTCCCCCCAGGAGGGGAGGGAATGAAAAACTGTTTTTT
15 TRBJ1-4 many TRBV7-8 NA CASSPPETTNEKLFF TGTGCCAGCAGCCCCCCTGAAACAACTAATGAAAAACTGTTTTTT
16 TRBJ1-2 many TRBV4-1 TRBD1 CASSQDKGGAGYGYTF TGCGCCAGCAGCCAAGATAAAGGGGGCGCTGGCTATGGCTACACCTTC
14 TRBJ2-1 many TRBV20-1 NA CSARSPRSYNEQFF TGCAGTGCTAGATCCCCCCGCTCCTACAATGAGCAGTTCTTC
16 TRBJ2-1 many TRBV7-9 TRBD1 CASSPPGQVAYNEQFF TGTGCCAGCAGCCCCCCAGGACAGGTGGCCTACAATGAGCAGTTCTTC
16 TRBJ2-1 few TRBV20-1 TRBD2 CSARGGTPSSYNEQFF TGCAGTGCTAGGGGGGGGACTCCGAGCTCCTACAATGAGCAGTTCTTC
11 TRBJ2-7 medium-sized TRBV29-1 NA CSVVVGYEQYF TGCAGCGTTGTAGTGGGCTACGAGCAGTACTTC
15 TRBJ2-1 many TRBV27 NA CASSLYLGAVNEQFF TGTGCCAGCAGTTTATACCTTGGGGCAGTCAATGAGCAGTTCTTC
16 TRBJ1-6 many TRBV20-1 NA CSAREVGDSDNSPLHF TGCAGTGCTAGAGAGGTCGGAGACAGCGATAATTCACCCCTCCACTTT
18 TRBJ2-1 many TRBV20-1 TRBD2 CSASTASGGLTRPTEQFF TGCAGTGCTAGTACCGCTAGCGGGGGGCTCACCCGCCCAACAGAGCAGTTCTTC
15 TRBJ1-1 many TRBV20-1 TRBD1 CSASQGAFMNTEAFF TGCAGTGCCTCACAGGGGGCCTTCATGAACACTGAAGCTTTCTTT
12 TRBJ2-1 many TRBV29-1 NA CSSTSQGYEQFF TGCAGCTCGACTTCACAGGGCTATGAGCAGTTCTTC
15 TRBJ1-6 many TRBV20-1 NA CSAREPGTSNSPLHF TGCAGTGCTAGAGAGCCCGGGACAAGCAATTCACCCCTCCACTTT
16 TRBJ1-5 few TRBV7-2 NA CASSPRRTDSNQPQHF TGTGCCAGCAGCCCCCGGCGGACCGATAGCAATCAGCCCCAGCATTTT
14 TRBJ1-3 many TRBV5-1 TRBD1 CASSLSGQGDTIYF TGCGCCAGCAGCTTATCCGGACAGGGAGACACCATATATTTT
13 TRBJ1-1 many TRBV12-3/TRBV12-4 NA CAGGWGGNTEAFF TGTGCCGGGGGATGGGGAGGGAACACTGAAGCTTTCTTT
14 TRBJ2-3 many TRBV5-1 NA CASSRGAETDTQYF TGCGCCAGCAGTCGCGGGGCCGAGACAGATACGCAGTATTTT
15 TRBJ2-5 many TRBV7-2 TRBD1 CASSSTRQGQKTQYF TGTGCCAGCAGCTCCACCCGACAGGGGCAGAAGACCCAGTACTTC
16 TRBJ2-5 many TRBV20-1 NA CSASSGMDTVQETQYF TGCAGTGCAAGTTCTGGGATGGACACGGTACAAGAGACCCAGTACTTC
13 TRBJ2-5 many TRBV5-5 NA CASRLQGGETQYF TGTGCCAGCAGGCTTCAGGGGGGGGAGACCCAGTACTTC
14 TRBJ1-4 many TRBV5-1 NA CASGDAGGNEKLFF TGCGCCAGCGGAGACGCAGGCGGTAATGAAAAACTGTTTTTT
12 TRBJ2-7 many TRBV20-1 NA CSARPGGYEQYF TGCAGTGCTAGACCCGGAGGGTACGAGCAGTACTTC
16 TRBJ2-1 many TRBV6-5 TRBD2 CASSPLAGPTYNEQFF TGTGCCAGCAGCCCCTTAGCGGGGCCGACCTACAATGAGCAGTTCTTC
16 TRBJ1-5 NA TRBV18 NA CASSPSSGGGPGPQHF TGTGCCAGCTCACCAAGTAGCGGGGGTGGGCCGGGGCCCCAGCATTTT
13 TRBJ2-1 many TRBV20-1 NA CSATSGGYNEQFF TGCAGTGCTACTTCCGGCGGGTACAATGAGCAGTTCTTC
15 TRBJ2-3 many TRBV5-5 NA CASSLGLGGTDTQYF TGTGCCAGCAGCTTGGGACTAGGGGGCACAGATACGCAGTATTTT